The 22 T cell receptor beta chains below come from one sample, sequenced in a study of CD8 T cells in ankylosing spondylitis (dated by TCRdb to about 2017). Library method: 5' RACE. Reads for this sample came from an Illumina HiSeq 2500. In-frame beta chains were kept once TCRdb had trimmed the public reads at Q25 with fastp and called clones with MiXCR. Each entry is one CDR3 protein sequence, shown with its most common DNA and genes. This sample has about 460,000 distinct CDR3 sequences in its table, and approximately 5.3% of those were observed once. The ten largest clones take up 3% to 4.5% of the sample. Results and caveats for the whole study, not just this receptor: A TCR beta motif of 7 or 8 highly homologous amino acid variants appeared characteristic of blood from ankylosing spondylitis patients.

These receptors are not linked to any known antigen. The sequencing input was blood, either unsorted or a sorted T cell fraction (not recorded which). All receptors come from a male donor with ankylosing spondylitis.

In this sample, this clonotype turned up many times. The V gene is TRBV20-1, the J gene TRBJ1-1; D uncertain. Trimming took 4 bases from V and 0 from J, leaving 12 bases between them. This CDR3 contains 14 residues. From germline, CDR1 is DFQATT and CDR2 SNEGSKA (reference sequence). CDR3 coding DNA: TGCAGTGCTACCGTTGGGCCGATGAACACTGAAGCTTTCTTT. This encodes CSATVGPMNTEAFF.

In its sample, this clonotype was seen many times. This chain joins TRBV7-2 and TRBJ1-4; D not certain. This CDR3 has 15 residues. Between the trimmed V and J ends, which lost 1 base and 11 bases, there was a span of 17 bases. Germline V CDR1 and CDR2: SGHTA, FQGNSA. In DNA, the CDR3 is TGTGCCAGCAGCTTAGTACCGGCGAGGGATGGGAAACTGTTTTTT. Amino acid sequence: CASSLVPARDGKLFF.

This clonotype was counted many times. The V call is TRBV27, the J call TRBJ2-1; 10 positions agree with TRBD2. CDR1 MNHEY and CDR2 SMNVEV come from the germline V gene (reference sequence). With V trimmed by 5 bases and J by 4 bases, 5 bases remained unmatched. This CDR3 has 15 residues. CDR3: CASSHLSGRYNEQFF. In nucleotides, the CDR3 is TGTGCCAGCAGTCACCTTAGCGGGAGGTACAATGAGCAGTTCTTC.

This clonotype was counted at least ten times. V is TRBV5-1 and J is TRBJ1-3; 8 nucleotides align to TRBD1. CDR1 SGHRS and CDR2 YFSETQ come from the germline V gene. Trimming at V came to 4 bases and at J to 4 bases, leaving 10 bases not matched to a gene. The CDR3 sequence is 16 residues long. The DNA for the CDR3 is TGCGCCAGCAGCGCGGTCGCCAGGACAGGGGGAAACACCATATATTTT. Protein sequence: CASSAVARTGGNTIYF.

A word on this clonotype: A much larger clone is a single base away; this may be a read error. This chain joins TRBV28 and TRBJ1-2; TRBD1 matches at 8 bases. Looked up from germline, CDR1 is MDHEN and CDR2 is SYDVKM. The CDR3 spans 13 residues. This CDR3 is CTSIRGRGYGYTF. The CDR3 nucleotides read TGTACCAGCATCAGGGGGCGCGGCTATGGCTACACCTTC.

This clonotype has ten or more counts. The gene calls are TRBV20-1 and TRBJ2-7; D might be TRBD1 or TRBD2, each matching 5 bases. The V end lost 8 bases, the J end lost 4 bases, and 18 bases lay between the germline ends. Germline-derived CDR1 and CDR2 are DFQATT and SNEGSKA (reference sequence). The CDR3 runs 13 residues. The CDR3 here is CSTGQNRGYEQYF. Written as DNA, the CDR3 is TGCAGTACGGGGCAGAACCGAGGATACGAGCAGTACTTC.

At least ten counts were recorded for this clonotype. The J gene is TRBJ1-4, the V gene TRBV6-1; no firm D call. Trimming cost V 7 bases and J 8 bases, with 20 bases left between them. The length of the CDR3 is 15 residues. The V gene's germline CDR1 is MNHNS and CDR2 SASEGT. The CDR3 loop reads CASNKRGRSVEKLFF. DNA of the CDR3: TGTGCCAGCAATAAAAGAGGCCGTTCTGTAGAAAAACTGTTTTTT.

This clonotype was detected many times. V is TRBV20-1 and J is TRBJ2-5; D ambiguous. CDR1 is DFQATT, CDR2 SNEGSKA, per germline (reference sequence). The CDR3 runs 15 residues. V was trimmed by 5 bases and J by 4 bases, leaving 20 bases between them. CDR3 loop: CSAETSRVFRETQYF. The CDR3 DNA follows: TGCAGTGCTGAAACTTCACGGGTTTTTAGAGAGACCCAGTACTTC.

Many counts were recorded for this clonotype. Mismatch with germline at one junction end may stem from a read error. This sequence joins TRBV7-7 and TRBJ2-1, with 7 positions matching TRBD1. The CDR3 contains 14 residues. Germline-derived CDR1 and CDR2 are SSHAT and FNYEAQ (reference sequence). The DNA for the CDR3 is TGTGCTAGCAGCCCCGGACAGGCGAACAATGAGCAGTTCTTC. Amino acid sequence: CASSPGQANNEQFF.

Many counts were recorded for this clonotype. V gene TRBV20-1 combines with J gene TRBJ2-1, with D uncertain. Germline CDR1 DFQATT, CDR2 SNEGSKA (reference sequence). V was trimmed by 3 bases and J by 2 bases, leaving 11 bases between them. The CDR3 runs 14 residues. The CDR3 is CSASLAATYNEQFF. The CDR3 DNA reads as TGCAGTGCTAGCTTGGCAGCCACCTACAATGAGCAGTTCTTC.

This clonotype has ten or more counts. V gene TRBV29-1 combines with J gene TRBJ2-1, with 10 nucleotides matching TRBD2. The germline V gene encodes CDR1 SQVTM and CDR2 ANQGSEA. CDR3 size: 16 residues. The J segment lost 0 bases and the V segment lost 8 bases, leaving 10 bases of the junction unmatched. As DNA, the CDR3 is TGCAGCTCTTACACTAGCGGGGCTAGCTCCTACAATGAGCAGTTCTTC. This sequence encodes CSSYTSGASSYNEQFF.

This clonotype was seen repeatedly, ten times or more. The J gene is TRBJ1-5, the V gene TRBV20-1; D perhaps matches TRBD1 (5 bases). Trimming stripped 6 bases from V and 4 bases from J, with 28 bases between. There are 18 residues in the CDR3. Germline loops: CDR1 DFQATT, CDR2 SNEGSKA (reference sequence). CDR3 region: CSALPLRGTIWENQPQHF. The DNA for the CDR3 is TGCAGTGCGCTCCCCTTGAGAGGGACGATTTGGGAAAATCAGCCCCAGCATTTT.

This rearrangement joins TRBV5-1 to TRBJ2-1; 12 bases are shared with TRBD2. V was clipped by 3 bases and J by 4 bases; unmatched bases: 5. This CDR3 spans 16 amino acids. Germline CDR1 is SGHRS and CDR2 is YFSETQ. The CDR3 coding sequence is TGCGCCAGCAGCTACCTAGCGGGAGGGACTTACAATGAGCAGTTCTTC. Amino acids: CASSYLAGGTYNEQFF.

This clonotype appeared a few times. The V gene is TRBV4-3, the J gene TRBJ2-1, with 7 bases fitting TRBD2. Germline-derived CDR1 and CDR2 are LGHNA and YSLEER. The CDR3 covers 16 residues. The V and J ends lost 6 bases and 1 base, in that order; junction bases with no gene match: 9. CDR3 protein: CASSSARGSSYNEQFF. The CDR3 DNA reads as TGCGCCAGCAGTTCTGCGCGGGGGTCTTCCTACAATGAGCAGTTCTTC.

This clonotype was counted many times. This chain uses TRBV6-1 with TRBJ2-7; possibly TRBD1 for D (5 bases). The CDR3 spans 14 residues. V was pared by 8 bases and J by 7 bases, with 21 bases between. The germline V gene has CDR1 MNHNS and CDR2 SASEGT. CDR3 in amino acids: CASDPGAFAGEQYF. In DNA, the CDR3 is TGTGCCAGCGACCCTGGGGCCTTCGCTGGAGAGCAGTACTTC.

Comment on this clonotype: Here the CDR3 omits its conserved ending phenylalanine or tryptophan, so a read error is the likely source. CDR3 sequence (DNA): TGTGCCAGCAACCCGGCCAGCGGGAGTTGGGGCACCGGGGAGCTGTTTCTT. It translates to CASNPASGSWGTGELFL. The V call is TRBV2, the J call TRBJ2-2, with 8 bases identical to TRBD2. Germline CDR1 is SNHLY and CDR2 is FYNNEI. V was clipped by 7 bases and J by 4 bases; unmatched bases: 14. The CDR3 is 17 amino acids.

V usage is TRBV5-1 and J usage is TRBJ1-2; possible D gene TRBD1, 5 bases. Trimming cost V 4 bases and J 1 base, with 14 bases left between them. The germline V gene has CDR1 SGHRS and CDR2 YFSETQ. The CDR3 is 15 residues long. The CDR3 DNA reads TGCGCCAGCAGCGGAAATAACAGGATTAACTATGGCTACACCTTC. Its protein product is CASSGNNRINYGYTF.

Many counts were recorded for this clonotype. The chain links TRBV6-1 to TRBJ1-1; 8 bases match TRBD1. J gave up 9 bases and V 5 bases, and 11 bases lay outside the gene matches. This CDR3 region has 14 residues. The V gene's germline CDR1 is MNHNS and CDR2 SASEGT. CDR3 residues: CASSRWDRQEKAFF. The DNA for the CDR3 is TGTGCCAGCAGTCGATGGGACAGGCAAGAAAAAGCTTTCTTT.

This clonotype was detected many times. The chain recombines TRBV20-1 with TRBJ1-4; no definite D call. The ends were cut back, 6 bases at V and 0 bases at J, with 14 bases in the middle. Germline values: CDR1 DFQATT, CDR2 SNEGSKA (reference sequence). The CDR3 runs 15 residues. The CDR3 nucleotides read TGCAGTGCCCCATACTTTCAGGCAACTAATGAAAAACTGTTTTTT. Encoded protein: CSAPYFQATNEKLFF.

In its sample, this clonotype was seen many times. This chain connects TRBV7-2 to TRBJ2-1; TRBD1 or TRBD2 may be the D gene (6 bases each). Germline V gives CDR1 SGHTA, CDR2 FQGNSA. V was clipped by 2 bases and J by 7 bases, with 12 bases between them. The CDR3 contains 14 residues. The CDR3 nucleotides are TGTGCCAGCAGCTTAAGGGGGGCCCTGAATGAGCAGTTCTTC. This codes for CASSLRGALNEQFF.

This clonotype was counted many times. The V and J genes are TRBV4-1 and TRBJ2-7; either TRBD1 or TRBD2 may supply D (5 bases each). The CDR3 covers 14 residues. Trimming removed 2 bases at V and 4 bases at J, with 12 bases between. Germline lookup yields CDR1 MGHRA and CDR2 YSYEKL. CDR3 in amino acids: CASSQPGTTYEQYF. Written as DNA, the CDR3 is TGCGCCAGCAGCCAACCCGGGACGACTTACGAGCAGTACTTC.

Worth noting for this clonotype: A read error may explain this, as a much larger clone is one base away. J is TRBJ1-2 and V is TRBV29-1; D unclear. The length of the CDR3 is 13 residues. The V end lost 1 base, the J end lost 6 bases, and 12 bases lay between the germline ends. Germline CDR1 and CDR2: SQVTM and ANQGSEA. CDR3 nucleotides: TGCAGCGTTGAAGGGGTAGGGTCTGATGGCTACACCTTC. Its protein is CSVEGVGSDGYTF. The full variable domain, in which reference TRBV29-1 and TRBJ1-2 provide the parts outside the CDR3, is SAVISQKPSRDICQRGTSLTIQCQVDSQVTMMFWYRQQPGQSLTLIATANQGSEATYESGFVIDKFPISRPNLTFSTLTVSNMSPEDSSIYLCSVEGVGSDGYTFGSGTRLTVV.